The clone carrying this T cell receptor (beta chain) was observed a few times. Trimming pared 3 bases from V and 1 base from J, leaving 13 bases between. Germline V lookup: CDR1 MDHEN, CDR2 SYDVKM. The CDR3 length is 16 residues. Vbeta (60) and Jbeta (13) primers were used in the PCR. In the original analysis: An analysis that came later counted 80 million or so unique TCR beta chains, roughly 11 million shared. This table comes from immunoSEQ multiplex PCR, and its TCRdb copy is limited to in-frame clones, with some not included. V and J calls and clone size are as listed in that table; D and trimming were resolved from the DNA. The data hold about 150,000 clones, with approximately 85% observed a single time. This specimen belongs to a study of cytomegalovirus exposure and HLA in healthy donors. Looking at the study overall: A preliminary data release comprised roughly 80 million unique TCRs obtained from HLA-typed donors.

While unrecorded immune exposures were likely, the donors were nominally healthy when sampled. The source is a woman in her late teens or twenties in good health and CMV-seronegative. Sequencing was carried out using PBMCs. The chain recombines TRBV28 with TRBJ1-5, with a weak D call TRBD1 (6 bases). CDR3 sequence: CASSFGLRGSNQPQHF. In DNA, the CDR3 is TGTGCCAGCAGTTTTGGGTTAAGGGGGAGCAATCAGCCCCAGCATTTT.